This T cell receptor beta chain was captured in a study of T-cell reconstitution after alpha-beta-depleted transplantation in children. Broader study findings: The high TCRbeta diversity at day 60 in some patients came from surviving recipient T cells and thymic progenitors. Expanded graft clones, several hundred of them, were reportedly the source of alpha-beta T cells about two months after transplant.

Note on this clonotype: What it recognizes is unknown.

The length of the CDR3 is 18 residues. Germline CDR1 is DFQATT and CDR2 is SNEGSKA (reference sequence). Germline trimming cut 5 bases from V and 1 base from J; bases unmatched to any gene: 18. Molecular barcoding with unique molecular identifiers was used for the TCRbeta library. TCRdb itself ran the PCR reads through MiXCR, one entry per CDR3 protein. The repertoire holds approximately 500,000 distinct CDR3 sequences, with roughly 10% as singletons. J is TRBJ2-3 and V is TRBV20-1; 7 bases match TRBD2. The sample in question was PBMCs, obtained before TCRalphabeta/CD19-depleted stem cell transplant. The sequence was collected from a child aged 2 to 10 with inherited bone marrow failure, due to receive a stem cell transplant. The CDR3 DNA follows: TGCAGTGCTGACGGGAGGTCAGGTCAGAGGTGGGGCACAGATACGCAGTATTTT. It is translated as CSADGRSGQRWGTDTQYF.